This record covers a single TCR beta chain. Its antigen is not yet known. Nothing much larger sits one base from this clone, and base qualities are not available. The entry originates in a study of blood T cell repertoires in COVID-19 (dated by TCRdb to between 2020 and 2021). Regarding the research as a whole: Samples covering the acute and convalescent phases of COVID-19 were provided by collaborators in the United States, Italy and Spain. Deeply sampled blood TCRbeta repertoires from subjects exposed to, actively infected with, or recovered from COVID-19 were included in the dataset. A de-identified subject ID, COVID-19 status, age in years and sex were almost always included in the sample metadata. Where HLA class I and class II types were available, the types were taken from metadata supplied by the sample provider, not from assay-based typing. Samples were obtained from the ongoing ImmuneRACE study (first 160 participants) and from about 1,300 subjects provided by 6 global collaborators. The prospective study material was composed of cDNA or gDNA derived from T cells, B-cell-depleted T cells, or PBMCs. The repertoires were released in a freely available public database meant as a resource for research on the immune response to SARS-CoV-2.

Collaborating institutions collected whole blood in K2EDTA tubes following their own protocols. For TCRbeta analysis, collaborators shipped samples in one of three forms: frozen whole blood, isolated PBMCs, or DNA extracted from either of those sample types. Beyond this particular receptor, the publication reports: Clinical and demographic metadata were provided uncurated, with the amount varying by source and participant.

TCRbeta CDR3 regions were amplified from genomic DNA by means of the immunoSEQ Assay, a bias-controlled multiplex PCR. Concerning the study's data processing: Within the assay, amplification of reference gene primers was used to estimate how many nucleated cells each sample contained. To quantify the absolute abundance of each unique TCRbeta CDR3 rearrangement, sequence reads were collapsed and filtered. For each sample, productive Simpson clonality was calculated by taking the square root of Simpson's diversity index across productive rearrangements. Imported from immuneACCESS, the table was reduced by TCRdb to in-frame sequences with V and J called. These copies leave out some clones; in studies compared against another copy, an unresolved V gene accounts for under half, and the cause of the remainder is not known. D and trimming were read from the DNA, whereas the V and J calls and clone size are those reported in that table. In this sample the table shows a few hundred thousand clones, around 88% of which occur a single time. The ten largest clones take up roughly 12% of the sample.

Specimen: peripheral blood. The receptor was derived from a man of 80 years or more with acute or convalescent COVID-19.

In nucleotides, the sequence is TGTGCCAGCAGCTCCGGACTAGCCGGGGGCGAGCAGTACTTC. The encoded protein is CASSSGLAGGEQYF. The sequence joins TRBV7-3 to TRBJ2-7, with 8 bases in between that match TRBD2. Counted from cysteine to phenylalanine, this CDR3 has 14 amino acids. The sequence is cut down to CDR3 DNA, 42 bases in frame from base 1. V is trimmed back by 4 bases and J by 6 bases, and the junction contains 8 bases that no gene match accounts for. CDR1 and CDR2 (SGHTA, FQGTGA) derive from the germline V gene.